The TCR beta chain under discussion was sequenced for a study of Ad26.COV2.S vaccination and SARS-CoV-2 variants. Documented treatment: some 19 received Ad26.COV2.S at low or high dose, single or two shots; about 5 received placebo; per-sample allocation not given. Sampling occurred on day 63 after the first vaccine or placebo injection. As regards this clone: The antigen remains undetermined.

The data were produced by immunoSEQ multiplex PCR, yet TCRdb's version contains in-frame clones alone and is incomplete. The sample lists under 550,000 clones, approximately 90% occurring once. Study conclusions and caveats: Measures of TCR breadth and depth may have fallen short of total T cell responses.

The CDR3 is 18 residues long. Per germline, CDR1 SGHVS and CDR2 FNYEAQ. Between the trimmed V and J ends, which lost 2 bases and 5 bases, there was a span of 24 bases. The chain couples TRBV7-6 to TRBJ1-1; possible D gene TRBD1, 5 bases. This TCR was recovered from a person between 18 and 60 years old who received the Ad26.COV2.S COVID-19 vaccine or a placebo. The sample here was peripheral blood, taken in a trial of Ad26.COV2.S vaccine versus placebo. Written as DNA, the CDR3 is TGTGCCAGCAGCTTAACGCCGGGACGTACTCAGAGGGAGACTGAAGCTTTCTTT. Amino acids: CASSLTPGRTQRETEAFF.